The entry below gives a single TCR beta chain sequence along with its context. What it recognizes is unknown. This could be a read error, since a much larger clone is one nucleotide away. Sample-barcoded 5' priming and a J-beta primer mix drove a second PCR of roughly 6 to 12 cycles. Via MiXCR, TCRdb re-called the 5' RACE reads, giving one row per CDR3 protein. The table has 650,000 to 700,000 distinct CDR3 sequences, approximately 30% seen once. This entry comes from a study of blood T cells in healthy people across ages. Study-wide context: In model experiments, template switching was able to capture about one barcoded beta molecule for every two T cells that were present.

Whole-study results and caveats: More naive CD4+ cells and higher diversity marked long-lived donors relative to aged donors.

The CDR3 extends over 16 amino acids. Trimming took off 5 bases at V and 1 base at J, with 17 bases between the two ends. In germline, CDR1 is SGHVS, CDR2 FNYEAQ. The authors drew ten milliliters of peripheral blood from each donor. The chain uses TRBV7-6 and TRBJ2-5; either TRBD1 or TRBD2 may fit D (5 bases each). The sequencing sample was made of blood. This TCR came from a woman at least 80 years old in good health. DNA for the CDR3: TGTGCCAGCAGCACGGCCGGGGCCGCGGGCCAAGAGACCCAGTACTTC. This gives the protein CASSTAGAAGQETQYF.